This TCR beta chain was captured in a study of response to subunit inactivated influenza vaccine. Trimming took off 3 bases at V and 13 bases at J, with 16 bases between the two ends. Germline V gives CDR1 ENHRY, CDR2 SYGVKD. There are 13 residues in the CDR3. This clonotype appeared many times. Each CDR3 protein is one row after TCRdb ran MiXCR on the RT-PCR reads. The sample has 650,000 to 700,000 distinct CDR3 sequences; approximately 14% are singletons. The sequencing here drew on PBMCs from blood, taken about 12 days after vaccination. This TCR was sampled from a man over 45 who received an inactivated influenza vaccine. The chain combines TRBV10-3 with TRBJ2-4; D is unclear. The CDR3 region has the DNA TGTGCCATCAGTGACTGGCTTGGGGAAAAGCAGTACTTC. It codes for CAISDWLGEKQYF.